This T cell receptor (beta chain) was sequenced in a study of blood T cell repertoires in COVID-19 (dated by TCRdb to the early 2020s). With respect to the entire study: Samples from collaborators originated in the United States, Italy and Spain and spanned both the acute and convalescent phases of COVID-19. The prospective study material was composed of cDNA or gDNA derived from T cells, B-cell-depleted T cells, or PBMCs. Deeply sampled blood TCRbeta repertoires from subjects exposed to, actively infected with, or recovered from COVID-19 were included in the dataset. The repertoires were released in a freely available public database meant as a resource for research on the immune response to SARS-CoV-2. The samples were drawn from the first 160 participants of the ongoing ImmuneRACE study and from 1,254 subjects provided by 6 global collaborators. The sample metadata nearly always contained a de-identified subject ID, COVID-19 status, age in years and sex. HLA class I and class II types, where available, came from metadata supplied by the sample provider rather than from assay-based typing. General conclusions and limits of the study: Clinical and demographic metadata were provided uncurated, with the amount varying by source and participant.

Participants in the prospective study were aged roughly 18 to 100 years, lived in about two dozen United States geographic areas, and enrolled through a virtual design. To assign participants to cohorts, the prospective study relied on clinical history that participants themselves reported in a screening survey and a study questionnaire. In the prospective study, whole blood, serum and a nasopharyngeal or oropharyngeal swab were collected from each participant by mobile phlebotomists. Over a roughly 2-month period, participants in the prospective study had the option of providing additional blood draws and questionnaires. Blood samples from the prospective study were shipped frozen or at room temperature prior to DNA extraction. Details on this clone: Which antigen it targets is not known. No base qualities exist here, and no much larger clone lies one base off it.

TCRbeta CDR3 regions were amplified from genomic DNA by means of the immunoSEQ Assay, a bias-controlled multiplex PCR. As for the original processing: Within the assay, amplification of reference gene primers was used to estimate how many nucleated cells each sample contained. Sequence reads were collapsed and filtered to measure the absolute abundance of every unique TCRbeta CDR3 rearrangement. Productive Simpson clonality was computed per sample as the square root of Simpson's diversity index over productive rearrangements. Drawn from immuneACCESS, this table holds only the in-frame rearrangements with V and J called that TCRdb kept. Clones are partly lost; checked studies trace under half to an unresolved V gene and leave the rest unexplained. D and trimming were read from the DNA, whereas the V and J calls and clone size are those reported in that table. The sample includes fewer than 250,000 clones, with about 91% observed a single time. Roughly 2.6% of the sample is held by the ten biggest clonotypes.

The TCR sequence derives from a woman aged 25-40 years with acute COVID-19. The sequenced sample was PBMCs or T cells enriched from blood (not recorded which).

The DNA sequence is TGTGCCAGCAGCGGCAGACAGACTAACTATGGCTACACCTTC. Translated, it reads CASSGRQTNYGYTF. The chain joins TRBV5-6 to TRBJ1-2; the D region possibly corresponds to TRBD1 (5 bases align). The CDR3 runs 14 residues from the cysteine to the phenylalanine. The entry retains the CDR3 DNA only, 42 bases that are in frame from base 1. Trimming costs V 4 bases and J 0 bases, and their ends lie 10 bases apart. CDR1 is given as SGHDT and CDR2 as YYEEEE, both from the germline V gene.